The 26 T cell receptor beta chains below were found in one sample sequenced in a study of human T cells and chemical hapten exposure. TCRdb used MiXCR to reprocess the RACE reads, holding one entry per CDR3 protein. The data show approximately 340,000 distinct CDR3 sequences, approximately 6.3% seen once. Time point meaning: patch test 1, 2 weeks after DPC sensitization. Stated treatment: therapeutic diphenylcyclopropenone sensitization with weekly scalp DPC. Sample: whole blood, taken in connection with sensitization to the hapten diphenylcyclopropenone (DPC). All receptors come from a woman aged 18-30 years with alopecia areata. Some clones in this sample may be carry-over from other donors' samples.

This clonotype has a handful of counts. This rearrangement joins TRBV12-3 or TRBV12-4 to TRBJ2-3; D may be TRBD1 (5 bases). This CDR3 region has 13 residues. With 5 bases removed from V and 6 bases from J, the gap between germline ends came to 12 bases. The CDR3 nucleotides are TGTGCCAGCAGTCGCGGATACAGGGATACGCAGTATTTT. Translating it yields CASSRGYRDTQYF.

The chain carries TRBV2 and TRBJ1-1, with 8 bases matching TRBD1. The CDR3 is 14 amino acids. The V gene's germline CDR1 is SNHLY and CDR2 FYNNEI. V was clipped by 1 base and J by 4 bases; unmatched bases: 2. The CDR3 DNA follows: TGTGCCAGCAGTGAAGGGACAGGGTTCACTGAAGCTTTCTTT. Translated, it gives CASSEGTGFTEAFF.

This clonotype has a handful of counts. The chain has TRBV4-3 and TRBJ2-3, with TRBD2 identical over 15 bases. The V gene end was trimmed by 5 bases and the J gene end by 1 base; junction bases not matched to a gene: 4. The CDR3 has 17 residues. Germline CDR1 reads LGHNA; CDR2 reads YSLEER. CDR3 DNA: TGCGCCAGCAGCTCCCGGACTAGCGGGGGGGGCACAGATACGCAGTATTTT. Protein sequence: CASSSRTSGGGTDTQYF.

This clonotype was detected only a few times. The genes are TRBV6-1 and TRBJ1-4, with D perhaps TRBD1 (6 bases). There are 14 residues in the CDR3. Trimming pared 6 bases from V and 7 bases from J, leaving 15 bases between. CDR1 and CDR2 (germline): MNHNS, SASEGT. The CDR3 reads CASRRTEEVEKLFF. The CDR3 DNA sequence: TGTGCCAGCAGACGGACAGAAGAGGTTGAAAAACTGTTTTTT.

The CDR3 is CASSYRDTGVDQPQHF. As DNA, the CDR3 is TGTGCCAGCAGTTACCGGGACACGGGGGTGGATCAGCCCCAGCATTTT. The chain carries TRBV6-2 or TRBV6-3 and TRBJ1-5, with TRBD1 as a possible D gene (6 bases). Trimming removed 2 bases at V and 5 bases at J, with 16 bases between. This CDR3 region has 16 residues. Germline V gives CDR1 MNHEY, CDR2 SVGEGT.

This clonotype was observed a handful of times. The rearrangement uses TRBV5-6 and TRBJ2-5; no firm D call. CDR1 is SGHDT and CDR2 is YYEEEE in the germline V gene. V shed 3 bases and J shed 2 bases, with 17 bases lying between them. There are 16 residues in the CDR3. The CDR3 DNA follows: TGTGCCAGCAGCTCGACCAGCAAGAAAACGCAAGAGACCCAGTACTTC. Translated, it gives CASSSTSKKTQETQYF.

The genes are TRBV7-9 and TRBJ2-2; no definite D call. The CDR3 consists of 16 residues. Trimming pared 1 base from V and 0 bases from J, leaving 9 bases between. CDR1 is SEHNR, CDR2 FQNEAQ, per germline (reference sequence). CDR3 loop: CASSLDRVTNTGELFF. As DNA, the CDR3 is TGTGCCAGCAGCTTAGATCGGGTAACGAACACCGGGGAGCTGTTTTTT.

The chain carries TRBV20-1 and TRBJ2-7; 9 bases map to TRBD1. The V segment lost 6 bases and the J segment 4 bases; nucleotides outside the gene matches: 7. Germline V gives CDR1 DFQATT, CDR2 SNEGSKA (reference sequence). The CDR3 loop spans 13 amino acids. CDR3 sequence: CSAPGQGRYEQYF. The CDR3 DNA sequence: TGCAGTGCCCCGGGACAGGGAAGGTACGAGCAGTACTTC.

The CDR3 nucleotides read TGTGCCATCAGCGCCACCAATGTGGGAACTGAAGCTTTCTTT. Its protein product is CAISATNVGTEAFF. The rearrangement links TRBV10-3 to TRBJ1-1; D uncertain. V was clipped by 6 bases and J by 5 bases, with 16 bases between them. The CDR3 is made up of 14 amino acids. The germline CDR1 and CDR2 sequences are ENHRY and SYGVKD.

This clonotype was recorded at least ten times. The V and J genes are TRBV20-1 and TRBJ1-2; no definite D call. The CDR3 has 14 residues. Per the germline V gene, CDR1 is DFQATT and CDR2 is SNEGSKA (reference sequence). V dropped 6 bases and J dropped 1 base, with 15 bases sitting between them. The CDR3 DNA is TGCAGTGCCCAAAAGGAGAGAGTTAACTATGGCTACACCTTC. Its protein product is CSAQKERVNYGYTF.

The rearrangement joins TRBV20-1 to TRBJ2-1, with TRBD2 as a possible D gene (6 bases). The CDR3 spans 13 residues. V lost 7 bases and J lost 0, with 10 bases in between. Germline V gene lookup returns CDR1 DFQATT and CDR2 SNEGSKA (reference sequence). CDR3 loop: CSVLALSYNEQFF. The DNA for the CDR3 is TGCAGTGTCCTAGCGCTCTCCTACAATGAGCAGTTCTTC.

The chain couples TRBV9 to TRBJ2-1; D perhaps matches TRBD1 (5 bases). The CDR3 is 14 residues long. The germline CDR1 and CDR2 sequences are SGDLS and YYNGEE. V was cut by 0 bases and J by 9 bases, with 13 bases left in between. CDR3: CASSVGSRAGEQFF. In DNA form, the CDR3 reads TGTGCCAGCAGCGTAGGTAGCAGGGCAGGTGAGCAGTTCTTC.

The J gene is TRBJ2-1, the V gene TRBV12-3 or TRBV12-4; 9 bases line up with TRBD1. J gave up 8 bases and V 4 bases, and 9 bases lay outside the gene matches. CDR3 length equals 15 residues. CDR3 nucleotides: TGTGCCAGCAGTTCTGGGACAGGGCCTCAGGATGAGCAGTTCTTC. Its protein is CASSSGTGPQDEQFF.

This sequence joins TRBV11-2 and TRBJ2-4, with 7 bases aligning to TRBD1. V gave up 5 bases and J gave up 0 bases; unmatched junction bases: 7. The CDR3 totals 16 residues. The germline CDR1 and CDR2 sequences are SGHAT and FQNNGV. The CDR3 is CASSHGQAIAKNIQYF. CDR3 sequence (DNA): TGTGCCAGCAGCCATGGACAGGCGATAGCCAAAAACATTCAGTACTTC.

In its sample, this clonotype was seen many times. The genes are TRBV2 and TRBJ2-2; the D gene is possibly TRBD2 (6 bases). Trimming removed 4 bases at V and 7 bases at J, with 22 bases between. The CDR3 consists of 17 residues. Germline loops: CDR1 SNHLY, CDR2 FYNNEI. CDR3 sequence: CASSGTGTRRMIGELFF. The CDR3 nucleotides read TGTGCCAGCAGTGGGACCGGGACTCGCCGAATGATCGGGGAGCTGTTTTTT.

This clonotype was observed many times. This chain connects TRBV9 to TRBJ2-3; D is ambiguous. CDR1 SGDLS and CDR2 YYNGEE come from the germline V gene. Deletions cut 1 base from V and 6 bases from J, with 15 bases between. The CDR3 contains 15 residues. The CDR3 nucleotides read TGTGCCAGCAGCGTAATGCCCGACACCGCGGATACGCAGTATTTT. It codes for CASSVMPDTADTQYF.

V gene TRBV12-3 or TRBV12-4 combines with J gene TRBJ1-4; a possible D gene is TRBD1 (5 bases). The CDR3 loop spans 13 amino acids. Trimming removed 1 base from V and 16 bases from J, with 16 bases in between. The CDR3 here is CASSLDPQGIRFF. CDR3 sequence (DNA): TGTGCCAGCAGTTTAGATCCCCAGGGTATACGGTTTTTT.

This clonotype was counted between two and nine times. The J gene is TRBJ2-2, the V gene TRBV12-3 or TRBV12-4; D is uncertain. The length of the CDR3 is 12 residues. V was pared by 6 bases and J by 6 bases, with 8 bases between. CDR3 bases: TGTGCCAGCAGGCCACTGGCCGGGGAGCTGTTTTTT. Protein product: CASRPLAGELFF.

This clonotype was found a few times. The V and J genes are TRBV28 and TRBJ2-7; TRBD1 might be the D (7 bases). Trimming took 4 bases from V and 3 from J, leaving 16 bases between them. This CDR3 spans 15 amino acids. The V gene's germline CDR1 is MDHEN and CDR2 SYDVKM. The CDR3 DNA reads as TGTGCCAGCAGTTCCCTCGCGGGACAGAGCTACGAGCAGTACTTC. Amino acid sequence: CASSSLAGQSYEQYF.

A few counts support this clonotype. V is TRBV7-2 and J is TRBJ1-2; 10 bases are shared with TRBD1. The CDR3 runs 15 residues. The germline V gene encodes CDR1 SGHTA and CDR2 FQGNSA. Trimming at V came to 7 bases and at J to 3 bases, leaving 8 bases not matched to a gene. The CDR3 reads CASKLRTGGDYGYTF. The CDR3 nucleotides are TGTGCCAGCAAACTTAGGACAGGGGGTGACTATGGCTACACCTTC.

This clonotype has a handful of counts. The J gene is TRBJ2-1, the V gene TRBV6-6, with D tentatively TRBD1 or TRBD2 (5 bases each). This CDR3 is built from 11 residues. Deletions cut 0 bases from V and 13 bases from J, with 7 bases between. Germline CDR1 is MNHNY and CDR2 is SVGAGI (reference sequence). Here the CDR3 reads CASSYSGDQFF. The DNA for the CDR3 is TGTGCCAGCAGTTACTCCGGGGACCAGTTCTTC.

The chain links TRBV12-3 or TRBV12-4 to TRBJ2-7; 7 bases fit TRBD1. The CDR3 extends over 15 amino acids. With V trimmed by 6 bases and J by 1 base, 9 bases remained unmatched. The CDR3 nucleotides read TGTGCCAGCAGCCGGGGACAGAGTAGTTCCTACGAGCAGTACTTC. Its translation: CASSRGQSSSYEQYF.

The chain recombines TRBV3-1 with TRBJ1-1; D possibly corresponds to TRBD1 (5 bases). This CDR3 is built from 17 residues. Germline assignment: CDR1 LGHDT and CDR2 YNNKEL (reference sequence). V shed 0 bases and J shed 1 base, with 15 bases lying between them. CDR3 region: CASSQDTAQGSNTEAFF. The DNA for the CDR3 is TGTGCCAGCAGCCAAGATACCGCGCAGGGTTCGAACACTGAAGCTTTCTTT.

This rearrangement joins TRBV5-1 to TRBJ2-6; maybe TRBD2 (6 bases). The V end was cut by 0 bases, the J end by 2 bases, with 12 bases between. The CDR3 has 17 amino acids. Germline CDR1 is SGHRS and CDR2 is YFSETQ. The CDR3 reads CASSLGGVTPGANVLTF. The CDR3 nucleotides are TGCGCCAGCAGCTTGGGCGGGGTGACCCCTGGGGCCAACGTCCTGACTTTC.

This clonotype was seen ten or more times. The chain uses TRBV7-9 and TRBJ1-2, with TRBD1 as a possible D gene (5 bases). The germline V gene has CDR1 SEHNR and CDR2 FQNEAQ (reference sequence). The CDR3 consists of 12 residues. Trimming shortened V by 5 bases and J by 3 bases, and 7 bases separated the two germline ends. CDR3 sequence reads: CASSDSDYGYTF. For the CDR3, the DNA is TGTGCCAGCAGCGACAGCGACTATGGCTACACCTTC.

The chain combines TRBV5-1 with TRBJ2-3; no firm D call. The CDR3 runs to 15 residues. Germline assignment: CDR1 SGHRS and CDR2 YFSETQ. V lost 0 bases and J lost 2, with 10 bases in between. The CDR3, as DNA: TGCGCCAGCAGCTTGGCCCCACTACTCACAGATACGCAGTATTTT. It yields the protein CASSLAPLLTDTQYF. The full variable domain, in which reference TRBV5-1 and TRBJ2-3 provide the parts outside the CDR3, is KAGVTQTPRYLIKTRGQQVTLSCSPISGHRSVSWYQQTPGQGLQFLFEYFSETQRNKGNFPGRFSGRQFSNSRSEMNVSTLELGDSALYLCASSLAPLLTDTQYFGPGTRLTVL.